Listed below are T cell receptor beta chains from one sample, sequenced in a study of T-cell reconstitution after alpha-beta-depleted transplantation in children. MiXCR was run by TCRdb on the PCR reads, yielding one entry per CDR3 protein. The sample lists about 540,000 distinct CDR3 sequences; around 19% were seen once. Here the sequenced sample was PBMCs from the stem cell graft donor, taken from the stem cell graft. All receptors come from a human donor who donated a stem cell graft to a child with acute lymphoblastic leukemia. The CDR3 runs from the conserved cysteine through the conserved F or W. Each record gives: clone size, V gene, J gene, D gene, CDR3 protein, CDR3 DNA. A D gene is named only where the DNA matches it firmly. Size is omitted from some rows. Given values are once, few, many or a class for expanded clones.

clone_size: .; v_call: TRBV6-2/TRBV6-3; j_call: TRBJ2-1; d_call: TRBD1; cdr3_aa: CASSYGQGSSEQFF; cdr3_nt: TGTGCCAGCAGTTATGGACAGGGGTCGAGTGAGCAGTTCTTC
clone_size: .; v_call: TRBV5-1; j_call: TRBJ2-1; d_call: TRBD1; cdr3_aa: CASSLFSNSGQAYNEQFF; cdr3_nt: TGCGCCAGCAGCTTGTTTTCTAACTCGGGACAGGCCTACAATGAGCAGTTCTTC
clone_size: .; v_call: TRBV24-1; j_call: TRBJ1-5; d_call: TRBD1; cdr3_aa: CATSERDRGAQPQHF; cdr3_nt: TGTGCCACCAGTGAGAGGGACAGGGGTGCCCAGCCCCAGCATTTT
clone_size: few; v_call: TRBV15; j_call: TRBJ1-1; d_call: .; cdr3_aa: CATSRAQTGTEAFF; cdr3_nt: TGTGCCACCAGCAGAGCGCAGACTGGCACTGAAGCTTTCTTT
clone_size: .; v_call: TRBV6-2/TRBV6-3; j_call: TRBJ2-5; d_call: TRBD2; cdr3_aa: CASSLGSGRIETQYF; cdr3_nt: TGTGCCAGCAGTTTGGGTAGCGGGAGGATAGAGACCCAGTACTTC
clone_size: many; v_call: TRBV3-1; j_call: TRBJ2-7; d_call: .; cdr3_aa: CASSAPWTYEQYF; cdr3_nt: TGTGCCAGCAGCGCACCGTGGACCTACGAGCAGTACTTC
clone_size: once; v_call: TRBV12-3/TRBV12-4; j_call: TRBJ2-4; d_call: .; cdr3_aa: CASRGTSGIQYF; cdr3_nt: TGTGCCAGCAGGGGGACATCCGGCATTCAGTACTTC
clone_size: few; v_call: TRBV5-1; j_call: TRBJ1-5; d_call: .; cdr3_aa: CASSPHGVNGNQPQHF; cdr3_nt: TGCGCCAGCAGCCCCCACGGAGTGAATGGAAATCAGCCCCAGCATTTT
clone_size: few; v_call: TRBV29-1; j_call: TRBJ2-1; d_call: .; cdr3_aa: CSVEFVGNYNEQFF; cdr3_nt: TGCAGCGTTGAATTCGTGGGGAACTACAATGAGCAGTTCTTC
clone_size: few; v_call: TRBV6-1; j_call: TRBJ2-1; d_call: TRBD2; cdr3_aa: CASGAGVPNEQFF; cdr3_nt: TGTGCCAGCGGAGCGGGAGTCCCCAATGAGCAGTTCTTC
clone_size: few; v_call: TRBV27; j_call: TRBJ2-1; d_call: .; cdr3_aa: CASSGPRQIGSGEQFF; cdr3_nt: TGTGCCAGCAGTGGCCCCCGACAGATAGGCTCAGGTGAGCAGTTCTTC
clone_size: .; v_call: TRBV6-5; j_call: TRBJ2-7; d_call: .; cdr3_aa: CASSYQGTPGAYEQYF; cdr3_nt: TGTGCCAGCAGTTACCAAGGGACACCAGGAGCCTACGAGCAGTACTTC
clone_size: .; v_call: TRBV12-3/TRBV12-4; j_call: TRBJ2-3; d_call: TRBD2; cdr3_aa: CASRTGLAGGNVTQYF; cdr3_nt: TGTGCCAGCAGGACCGGGCTAGCGGGAGGCAACGTTACGCAGTATTTT
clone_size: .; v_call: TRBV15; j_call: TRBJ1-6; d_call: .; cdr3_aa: CATSRDRGFGSPLHF; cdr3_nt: TGTGCCACCAGCAGGGATCGAGGGTTTGGTTCACCCCTCCACTTT
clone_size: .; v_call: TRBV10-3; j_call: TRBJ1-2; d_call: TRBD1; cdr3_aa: CAMATGGPDGYTF; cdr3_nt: TGTGCCATGGCTACAGGGGGTCCTGATGGCTACACCTTC
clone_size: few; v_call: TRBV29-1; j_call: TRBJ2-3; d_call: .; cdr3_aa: CSGLGTPTGGTQYF; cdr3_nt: TGCAGCGGCCTCGGGACACCGACCGGGGGTACGCAGTATTTT
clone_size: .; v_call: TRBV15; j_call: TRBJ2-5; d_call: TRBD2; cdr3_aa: CATSRDSPGTSGRTSQETQYF; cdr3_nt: TGTGCCACCAGCAGAGATTCCCCCGGGACTAGCGGGAGGACGTCCCAAGAGACCCAGTACTTC
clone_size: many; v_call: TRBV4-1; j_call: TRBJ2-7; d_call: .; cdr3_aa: CASSLGLLSYEQYF; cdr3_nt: TGCGCCAGCAGCCTCGGGCTACTTTCCTACGAGCAGTACTTC
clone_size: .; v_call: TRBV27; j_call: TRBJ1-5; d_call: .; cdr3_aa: CASSPMGARRPQHF; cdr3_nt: TGTGCCAGCAGTCCCATGGGGGCCCGGCGGCCCCAGCATTTT
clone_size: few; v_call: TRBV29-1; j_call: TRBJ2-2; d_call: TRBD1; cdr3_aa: CSVERGPTGVGTGELFF; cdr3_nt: TGCAGCGTTGAAAGGGGGCCGACAGGGGTTGGAACCGGGGAGCTGTTTTTT
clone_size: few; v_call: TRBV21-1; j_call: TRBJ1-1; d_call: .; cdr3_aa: CASSSQGRTDMNTEAFF; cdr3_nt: TGTGCCAGCAGCTCTCAAGGTCGGACGGATATGAACACTGAAGCTTTCTTT
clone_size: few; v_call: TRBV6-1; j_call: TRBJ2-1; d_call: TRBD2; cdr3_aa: CASSRLAGNYNEQFF; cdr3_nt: TGTGCCAGCAGCCGGCTAGCGGGGAACTACAATGAGCAGTTCTTC
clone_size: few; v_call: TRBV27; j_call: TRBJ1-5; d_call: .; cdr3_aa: CASSLIGQPQHF; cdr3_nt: TGTGCCAGCAGTTTAATAGGGCAGCCCCAGCATTTT
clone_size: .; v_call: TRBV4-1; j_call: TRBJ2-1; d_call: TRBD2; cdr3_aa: CASSHSGTSEISQFF; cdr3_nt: TGCGCCAGCAGCCACTCCGGGACTAGCGAAATTTCGCAGTTCTTC